This is a list of T cell receptor beta chains from one sample in a study of T cells in Graves' hyperthyroidism and ophthalmopathy. Via MiXCR, TCRdb re-called the multiplex PCR reads, giving one row per CDR3 protein. The sample lists about 550,000 distinct CDR3 sequences; more than 20% were seen once. The sample was blood. The source of these receptors is a young man with Graves' hyperthyroidism. The CDR3 runs from the conserved cysteine through the conserved F or W. Each record gives: D gene, V gene, J gene, clone size, CDR3 protein, CDR3 DNA. A D gene is named only where the DNA matches it firmly. Not all rows give a size; the values are once, few, many and, for expanded clones, a class.

>.|TRBV18|TRBJ2-7|.
CASSPRSGESEQYF
TGTGCCAGCTCACCAAGGTCAGGGGAAAGCGAGCAGTACTTC
>.|TRBV7-3|TRBJ1-1|.
CASSSPSRNTEAFF
TGTGCCAGCAGCTCACCATCGAGGAACACTGAAGCTTTCTTT
>.|TRBV12-3/TRBV12-4|TRBJ1-3|many
CASSSPRLTGNTIYF
TGTGCCAGCAGCTCCCCCCGGCTAACTGGAAACACCATATATTTT
>.|TRBV6-5|TRBJ1-6|many
CASSYGQGFSPLHF
TGTGCCAGCAGTTACGGGCAGGGGTTTTCACCCCTCCACTTT
>.|TRBV30|TRBJ2-5|many
CAWTLAGQETQYF
TGTGCCTGGACCCTCGCGGGGCAAGAGACCCAGTACTTC
>TRBD1|TRBV28|TRBJ2-2|many
CASSFTGATGELFF
TGTGCCAGCAGTTTTACAGGGGCCACCGGGGAGCTGTTTTTT
>.|TRBV28|TRBJ2-5|many
CASSLPPDTWQETQYF
TGTGCCAGCAGTTTACCGCCAGATACCTGGCAAGAGACCCAGTACTTC
>.|TRBV2|TRBJ1-5|many
CASSVPGAQPQHF
TGTGCCAGCAGTGTCCCCGGGGCTCAGCCCCAGCATTTT
>TRBD1|TRBV6-1|TRBJ2-7|few
CASSRQGREQYF
TGTGCCAGCTCTCGACAGGGGCGCGAGCAGTACTTC
>TRBD1|TRBV5-1|TRBJ2-3|.
CASSFGTGGGFADTQYF
TGCGCCAGCAGCTTTGGGACAGGGGGCGGATTTGCAGATACGCAGTATTTT
>.|TRBV7-9|TRBJ1-2|many
CASSIKAVDYTF
TGTGCCAGCAGTATTAAGGCAGTTGACTACACCTTC
>TRBD1|TRBV2|TRBJ2-7|many
CASSDRTGADEQYF
TGTGCCAGCAGTGATCGAACAGGGGCCGACGAGCAGTACTTC
>.|TRBV29-1|TRBJ1-1|once
CSVGSGVTLNTEAFF
TGCAGCGTTGGTTCCGGGGTAACACTGAACACTGAAGCTTTCTTT
>.|TRBV24-1|TRBJ1-2|many
CATSEGTVGGYTF
TGTGCCACCAGTGAGGGGACTGTCGGTGGCTACACCTTC
>.|TRBV6-1|TRBJ1-2|many
CASSPKVNWFYGYTF
TGTGCCAGCAGCCCTAAGGTGAACTGGTTCTATGGCTACACCTTC
>.|TRBV6-1|TRBJ1-2|few
CASAPPGLYGYTF
TGTGCCAGCGCCCCCCCGGGTCTTTATGGCTACACCTTC
>.|TRBV12-3/TRBV12-4|TRBJ1-5|.
CASSLTGWGRGREQPQHF
TGTGCCAGCAGCCTAACCGGTTGGGGCAGGGGAAGGGAACAGCCCCAGCATTTT
>TRBD1|TRBV2|TRBJ1-2|many
CASSGARGQNYGYTF
TGTGCCAGCAGTGGGGCCAGGGGGCAGAACTATGGCTACACCTTC
>.|TRBV11-2|TRBJ2-5|many
CASSSIKGRETQYF
TGTGCCAGCAGCTCAATTAAGGGTCGCGAGACCCAGTACTTC
>.|TRBV19|TRBJ2-7|many
CASSMYSAGPYEQYF
TGTGCCAGTAGTATGTACTCGGCGGGACCCTACGAGCAGTACTTC
>.|TRBV13|TRBJ1-1|few
CASSFRASTEAFF
TGTGCCAGCAGCTTTCGGGCTAGCACTGAAGCTTTCTTT
>TRBD1|TRBV29-1|TRBJ1-2|.
CGAFGQGKEYGYTF
TGCGGCGCCTTCGGACAGGGAAAGGAGTATGGCTACACCTTC
>.|TRBV7-2|TRBJ1-1|many
CASSSGGRYTEAFF
TGTGCCAGCAGCTCGGGGGGAAGGTACACTGAAGCTTTCTTT
>TRBD1|TRBV19|TRBJ1-2|.
CVSSRKTGDARTF
TGTGTCAGTAGTCGCAAGACAGGGGATGCACGCACCTTC
>.|TRBV28|TRBJ2-7|many
CASKRPRGAYEQYF
TGTGCCAGCAAAAGGCCTAGGGGGGCATACGAGCAGTACTTC
>.|TRBV7-9|TRBJ1-1|many
CASSLGHRGTEAFF
TGTGCCAGCAGCTTGGGACACAGAGGGACTGAAGCTTTCTTT
>.|TRBV28|TRBJ2-5|many
CAGNRAWGETQYF
TGTGCCGGGAATCGGGCGTGGGGGGAGACCCAGTACTTC
>TRBD2|TRBV28|TRBJ2-7|once
CATGRAEQYF
TGTGCCACAGGGAGGGCCGAGCAGTACTTC
>.|TRBV28|TRBJ2-7|once
CASRGAGFSYEQYF
TGTGCCAGCAGGGGCGCTGGGTTCTCCTACGAGCAGTACTTC
>.|TRBV15|TRBJ2-5|few
CATSRGHLGGAPETQYF
TGTGCCACCAGCAGAGGACACCTTGGCGGAGCCCCAGAGACCCAGTACTTC
>.|TRBV24-1|TRBJ2-2|many
CATSVEGNTGELFF
TGTGCCACCAGTGTTGAGGGAAACACCGGGGAGCTGTTTTTT
>.|TRBV19|TRBJ2-7|.
CASQGPLAYEQYF
TGTGCCAGTCAGGGGCCTTTGGCCTACGAGCAGTACTTC
>.|TRBV29-1|TRBJ2-7|many
CSVESGRTPYEQYF
TGCAGCGTTGAATCGGGCAGGACTCCCTACGAGCAGTACTTC
>.|TRBV28|TRBJ2-7|.
CASSAHSEQYF
TGTGCCAGCAGTGCCCACTCCGAGCAGTACTTC
>.|TRBV28|TRBJ2-7|many
CASSPHRELYEQYF
TGTGCCAGCAGTCCTCACAGGGAACTATACGAGCAGTACTTC
>TRBD2|TRBV7-2|TRBJ2-7|many
CASSSGLAGGLKSYEQYF
TGTGCCAGCAGCTCCGGACTAGCGGGGGGGCTTAAATCCTACGAGCAGTACTTC
>.|TRBV27|TRBJ1-1|few
CASSFREGWTEAFF
TGTGCCAGCAGTTTTCGGGAGGGATGGACTGAAGCTTTCTTT
>.|TRBV2|TRBJ2-5|many
CASSESETQYF
TGTGCCAGCAGTGAAAGTGAGACCCAGTACTTC
>.|TRBV7-3|TRBJ1-6|few
CASSPPRHYNSPLHF
TGTGCCAGCAGCCCACCTCGCCACTATAATTCACCCCTCCACTTT
>.|TRBV14|TRBJ1-6|few
CASSQAMRGNSPLHF
TGTGCCAGCAGCCAAGCGATGAGAGGGAATTCACCCCTCCACTTT
>.|TRBV20-1|TRBJ2-5|.
CSAREPLYQETQYF
TGCAGTGCTAGAGAGCCACTGTACCAAGAGACCCAGTACTTC
>TRBD1|TRBV2|TRBJ1-5|.
CASQNGTGYHQPQHF
TGTGCCAGCCAGAATGGGACAGGGTACCATCAGCCCCAGCATTTT
>TRBD1|TRBV4-1|TRBJ1-1|once
CASSSRGTGGFEAFF
TGCGCCAGCAGCTCTAGGGGGACAGGGGGCTTTGAAGCTTTCTTT
>.|TRBV6-2/TRBV6-3|TRBJ2-7|many
CASSYSRARGSPPYEQYF
TGTGCCAGCAGTTACTCGAGAGCCAGGGGCTCACCCCCCTACGAGCAGTACTTC
>.|TRBV5-1|TRBJ2-7|many
CASSRGRAGSYEQYF
TGCGCCAGCAGCCGGGGACGGGCGGGGTCCTACGAGCAGTACTTC
>.|TRBV24-1|TRBJ2-5|few
CATSDGTIQETQYF
TGTGCCACCAGTGACGGGACCATCCAAGAGACCCAGTACTTC
>TRBD2|TRBV5-1|TRBJ2-7|many
CASTWGGEYEQYF
TGCGCCAGCACCTGGGGGGGAGAATACGAGCAGTACTTC